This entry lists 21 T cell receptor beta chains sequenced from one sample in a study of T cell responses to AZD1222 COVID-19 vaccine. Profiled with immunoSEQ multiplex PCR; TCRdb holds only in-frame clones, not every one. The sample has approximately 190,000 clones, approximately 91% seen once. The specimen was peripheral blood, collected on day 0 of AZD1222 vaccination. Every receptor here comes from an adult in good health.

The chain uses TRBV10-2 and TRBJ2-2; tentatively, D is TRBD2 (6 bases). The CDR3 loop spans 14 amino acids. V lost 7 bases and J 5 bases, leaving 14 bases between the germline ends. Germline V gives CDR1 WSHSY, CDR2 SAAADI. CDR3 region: CASTSSARTGELFF. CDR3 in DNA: TGCGCCAGCACTTCTAGCGCGCGGACCGGGGAGCTGTTTTTT.

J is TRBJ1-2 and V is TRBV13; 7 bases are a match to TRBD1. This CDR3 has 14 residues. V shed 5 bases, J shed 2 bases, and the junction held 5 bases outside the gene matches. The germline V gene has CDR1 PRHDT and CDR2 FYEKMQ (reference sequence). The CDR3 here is CASSPGQRNYGYTF. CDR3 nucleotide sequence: TGTGCCAGCAGCCCGGGACAGAGGAACTATGGCTACACCTTC.

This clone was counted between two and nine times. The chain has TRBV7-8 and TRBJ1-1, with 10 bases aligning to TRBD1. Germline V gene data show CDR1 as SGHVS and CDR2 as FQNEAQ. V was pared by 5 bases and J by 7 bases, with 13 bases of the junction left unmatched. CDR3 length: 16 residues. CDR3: CASSPARDRGLIEAFF. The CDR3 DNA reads TGTGCCAGCAGCCCAGCACGGGACAGGGGTTTGATTGAAGCTTTCTTT.

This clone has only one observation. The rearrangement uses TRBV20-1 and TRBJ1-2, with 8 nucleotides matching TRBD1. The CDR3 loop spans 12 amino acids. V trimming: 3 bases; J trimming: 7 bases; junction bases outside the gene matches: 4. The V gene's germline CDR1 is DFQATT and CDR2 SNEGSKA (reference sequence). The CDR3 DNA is TGCAGTGCTAGTGCAGGGGGCATTGGCTACACCTTC. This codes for CSASAGGIGYTF.

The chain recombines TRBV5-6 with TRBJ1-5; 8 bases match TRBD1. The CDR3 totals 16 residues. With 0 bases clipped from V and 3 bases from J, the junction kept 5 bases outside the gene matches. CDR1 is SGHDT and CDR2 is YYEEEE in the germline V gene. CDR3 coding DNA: TGTGCCAGCAGCTTGGGGACAGGGCAACCCAATCAGCCCCAGCATTTT. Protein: CASSLGTGQPNQPQHF. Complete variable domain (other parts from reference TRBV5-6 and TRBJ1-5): DAGVTQSPTHLIKTRGQQVTLRCSPKSGHDTVSWYQQALGQGPQFIFQYYEEEERQRGNFPDRFSGHQFPNYSSELNVNALLLGDSALYLCASSLGTGQPNQPQHFGDGTRLSIL.

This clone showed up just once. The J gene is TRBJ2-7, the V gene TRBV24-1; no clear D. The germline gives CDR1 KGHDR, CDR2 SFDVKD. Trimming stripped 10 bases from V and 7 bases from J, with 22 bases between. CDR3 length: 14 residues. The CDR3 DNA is TGTGCCACAGCTTCCCGCGGCCCGGCCCCAGAGCAGTACTTC. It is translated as CATASRGPAPEQYF.

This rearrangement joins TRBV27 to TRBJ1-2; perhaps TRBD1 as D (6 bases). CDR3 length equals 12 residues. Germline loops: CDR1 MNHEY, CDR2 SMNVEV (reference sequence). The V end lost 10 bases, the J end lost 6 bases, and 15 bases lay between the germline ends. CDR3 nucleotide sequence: TGTGCCACCAGAGGGGGGCTTCATGGCTACACCTTC. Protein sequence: CATRGGLHGYTF.

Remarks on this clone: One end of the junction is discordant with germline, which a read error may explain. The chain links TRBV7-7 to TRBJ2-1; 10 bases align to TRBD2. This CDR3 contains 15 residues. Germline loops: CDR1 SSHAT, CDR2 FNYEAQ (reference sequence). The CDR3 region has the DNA TGTGCTAGCAGCACCGGACTAGCGGACTACAATGAGCAGTTCTTC. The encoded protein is CASSTGLADYNEQFF. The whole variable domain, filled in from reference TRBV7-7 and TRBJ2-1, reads GAGVSQSPRYKVTKRGQDVTLRCDPISSHATLYWYQQALGQGPEFLTYFNYEAQPDKSGLPSDRFSAERPEGSISTLTIQRTEQRDSAMYRCASSTGLADYNEQFFGPGTRLTVL.

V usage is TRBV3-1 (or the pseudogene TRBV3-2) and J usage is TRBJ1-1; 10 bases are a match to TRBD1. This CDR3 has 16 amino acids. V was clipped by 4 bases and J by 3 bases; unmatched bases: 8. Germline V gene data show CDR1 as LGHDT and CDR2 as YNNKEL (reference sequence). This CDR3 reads CASSPDRGQFYTEAFF. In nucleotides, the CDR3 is TGTGCCAGCAGCCCCGACAGGGGGCAGTTCTACACTGAAGCTTTCTTT.

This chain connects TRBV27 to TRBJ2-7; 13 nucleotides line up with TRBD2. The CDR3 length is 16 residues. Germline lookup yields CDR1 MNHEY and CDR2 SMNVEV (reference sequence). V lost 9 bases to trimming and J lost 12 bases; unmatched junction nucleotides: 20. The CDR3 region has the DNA TGTGCCAGACTTCGGACTAGCGGGAGCCCCATACCGGTGCGGTACTTC. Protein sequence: CARLRTSGSPIPVRYF.

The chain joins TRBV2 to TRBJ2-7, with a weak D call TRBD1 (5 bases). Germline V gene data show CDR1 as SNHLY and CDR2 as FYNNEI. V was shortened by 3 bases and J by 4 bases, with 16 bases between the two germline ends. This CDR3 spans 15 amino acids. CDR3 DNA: TGTGCCAGCAGTGATGGAATCAGGGAAAATTACGAGCAGTACTTC. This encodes CASSDGIRENYEQYF. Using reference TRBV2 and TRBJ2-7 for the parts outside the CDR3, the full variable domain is EPEVTQTPSHQVTQMGQEVILRCVPISNHLYFYWYRQILGQKVEFLVSFYNNEISEKSEIFDDQFSVERPDGSNFTLKIRSTKLEDSAMYFCASSDGIRENYEQYFGPGTRLTVT.

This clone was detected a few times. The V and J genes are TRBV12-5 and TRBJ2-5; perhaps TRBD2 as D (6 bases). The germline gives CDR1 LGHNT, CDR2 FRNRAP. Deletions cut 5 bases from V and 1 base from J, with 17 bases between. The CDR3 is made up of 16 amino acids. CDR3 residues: CASGPELAGLQETQYF. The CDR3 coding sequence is TGTGCTAGTGGTCCAGAGTTGGCGGGGCTCCAAGAGACCCAGTACTTC.

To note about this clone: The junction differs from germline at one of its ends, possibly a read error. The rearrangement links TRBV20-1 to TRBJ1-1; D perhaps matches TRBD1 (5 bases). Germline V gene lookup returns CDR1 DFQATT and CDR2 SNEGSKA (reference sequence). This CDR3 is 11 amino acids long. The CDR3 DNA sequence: TGCAGTGCTCGAGACAGCACTGAAGCTTTCTTT. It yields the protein CSARDSTEAFF.

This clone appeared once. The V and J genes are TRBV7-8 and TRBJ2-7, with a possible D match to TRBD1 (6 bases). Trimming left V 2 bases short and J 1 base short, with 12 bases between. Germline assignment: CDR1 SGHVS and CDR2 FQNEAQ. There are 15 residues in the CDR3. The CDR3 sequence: CASSLLGARSYEQYF. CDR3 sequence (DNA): TGTGCCAGCAGCTTACTGGGGGCTCGGTCCTACGAGCAGTACTTC.

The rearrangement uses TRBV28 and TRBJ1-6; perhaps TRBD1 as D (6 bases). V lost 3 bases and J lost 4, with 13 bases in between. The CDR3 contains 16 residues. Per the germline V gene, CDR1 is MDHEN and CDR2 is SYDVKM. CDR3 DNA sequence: TGTGCCAGCAGTTTGTTAACAGGGCAGTATAATTCACCCCTCCACTTT. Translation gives CASSLLTGQYNSPLHF.

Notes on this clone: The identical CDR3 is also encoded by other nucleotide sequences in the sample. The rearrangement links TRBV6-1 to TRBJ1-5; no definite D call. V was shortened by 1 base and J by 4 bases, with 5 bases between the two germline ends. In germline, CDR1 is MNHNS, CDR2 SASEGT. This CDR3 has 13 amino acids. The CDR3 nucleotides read TGTGCCAGCAGTGAAGTGCAAAATCAGCCCCAGCATTTT. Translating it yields CASSEVQNQPQHF.

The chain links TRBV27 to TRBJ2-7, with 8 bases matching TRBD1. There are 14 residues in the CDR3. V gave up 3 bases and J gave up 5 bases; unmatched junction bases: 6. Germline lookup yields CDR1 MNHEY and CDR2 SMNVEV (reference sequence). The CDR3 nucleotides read TGTGCCAGCAGTTTGGGACAGGAAGGGAACGAGCAGTACTTC. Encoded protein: CASSLGQEGNEQYF.

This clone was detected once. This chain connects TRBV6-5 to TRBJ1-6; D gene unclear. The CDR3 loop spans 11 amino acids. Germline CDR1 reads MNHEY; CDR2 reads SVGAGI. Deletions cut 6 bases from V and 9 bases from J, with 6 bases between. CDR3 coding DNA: TGTGCCAGCAGCGACATTTCACCCCTCCACTTT. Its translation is CASSDISPLHF.

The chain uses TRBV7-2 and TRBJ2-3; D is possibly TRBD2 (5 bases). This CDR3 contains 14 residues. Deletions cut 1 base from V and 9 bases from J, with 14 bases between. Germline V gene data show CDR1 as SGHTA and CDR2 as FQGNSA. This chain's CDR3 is CASSLGGFAGTQYF. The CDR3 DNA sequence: TGTGCCAGCAGCTTAGGTGGTTTTGCGGGCACGCAGTATTTT. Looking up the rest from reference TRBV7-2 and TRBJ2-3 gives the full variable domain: GAGVSQSPSNKVTEKGKDVELRCDPISGHTALYWYRQSLGQGLEFLIYFQGNSAPDKSGLPSDRFSAERTGGSVSTLTIQRTQQEDSAVYLCASSLGGFAGTQYFGPGTRLTVL.

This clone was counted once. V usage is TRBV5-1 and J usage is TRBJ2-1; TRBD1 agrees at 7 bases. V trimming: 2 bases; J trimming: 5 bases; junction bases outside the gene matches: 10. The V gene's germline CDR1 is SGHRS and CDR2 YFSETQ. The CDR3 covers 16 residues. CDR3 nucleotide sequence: TGCGCCAGCAGCTTAACAGGGGCGACGTCGAACAATGAGCAGTTCTTC. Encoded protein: CASSLTGATSNNEQFF.

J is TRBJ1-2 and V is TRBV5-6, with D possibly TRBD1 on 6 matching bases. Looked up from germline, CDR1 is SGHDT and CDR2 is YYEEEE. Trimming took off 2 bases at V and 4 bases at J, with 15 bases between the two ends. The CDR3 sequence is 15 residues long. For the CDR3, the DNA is TGTGCCAGCAGCTTCTCAACACAGGGACCCTATGGCTACACCTTC. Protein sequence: CASSFSTQGPYGYTF.